Shown below are 17 T cell receptor beta chains from a single sample sequenced in a study of blood T cells in healthy people across ages. Next came a second PCR, run for about 6 to 12 cycles, which used a sample-barcoded 5' primer along with a J-beta primer mix. TCRdb reanalysed the 5' RACE reads using MiXCR and keeps one entry per CDR3 protein. The sample includes 650,000 to 1,000,000 distinct CDR3 sequences, about 36% of them seen just once. The sequenced sample was blood. The receptor source for this set is a man between 18 and 35 years old in good health.

This clonotype was observed many times. This chain uses TRBV5-1 with TRBJ2-7, with 8 nucleotides matching TRBD1. This CDR3 region has 14 residues. Per the germline V gene, CDR1 is SGHRS and CDR2 is YFSETQ. Trimming took 0 bases from V and 5 from J; bases not matched to a gene: 4. The CDR3 here is CASSLGRGHDEQYF. Written as DNA, the CDR3 is TGCGCCAGCAGCTTGGGCAGGGGGCATGACGAGCAGTACTTC.

This clonotype has at least ten counts. The rearrangement links TRBV12-3 or TRBV12-4 to TRBJ1-1; D is unclear. The CDR3 consists of 11 residues. The germline V and J ends were trimmed by 7 bases and 5 bases, with 8 bases remaining between them. CDR3 nucleotides: TGTGCCAGCAAGGAGGGTACTGAAGCTTTCTTT. Translating gives CASKEGTEAFF.

This clonotype came up a few times. V usage is TRBV25-1 and J usage is TRBJ1-1, with D possibly matching TRBD1 (5 bases). The CDR3 length is 13 residues. With 0 bases removed from V and 9 bases from J, the gap between germline ends came to 11 bases. Germline assignment: CDR1 MGHDK and CDR2 SYGVNS. The CDR3 DNA follows: TGTGCCAGCAGTGAATATATCGGGGGACAAGCTTTCTTT. It encodes CASSEYIGGQAFF.

The chain uses TRBV7-6 and TRBJ2-7; 13 bases are a match to TRBD2. With V trimmed by 5 bases and J by 7 bases, 8 bases remained unmatched. The CDR3 is 15 amino acids. Germline V gene data show CDR1 as SGHVS and CDR2 as FNYEAQ. This chain's CDR3 is CASSTSGGAGNEQYF. Written as DNA, the CDR3 is TGTGCCAGCAGCACTAGCGGGGGGGCAGGGAATGAGCAGTACTTC. The whole variable domain, filled in from reference TRBV7-6 and TRBJ2-7, reads GAGVSQSPRYKVTKRGQDVALRCDPISGHVSLYWYRQALGQGPEFLTYFNYEAQQDKSGLPNDRFSAERPEGSISTLTIQRTEQRDSAMYRCASSTSGGAGNEQYFGPGTRLTVT.

This sequence joins TRBV7-9 and TRBJ1-1, with a possible D match to TRBD1 (6 bases). Germline V CDR1 and CDR2: SEHNR, FQNEAQ (reference sequence). Between the trimmed V and J ends, which lost 3 bases and 1 base, there was a span of 15 bases. The CDR3 consists of 16 residues. CDR3 in amino acids: CASSFLPGTTNTEAFF. The CDR3 nucleotides are TGTGCCAGCAGCTTCCTTCCCGGGACAACGAACACTGAAGCTTTCTTT.

This clonotype was seen a few times. The gene calls are TRBV10-3 and TRBJ2-3, with 9 bases aligning to TRBD1. Germline V gives CDR1 ENHRY, CDR2 SYGVKD. With 6 bases clipped from V and 6 bases from J, the junction kept 13 bases outside the gene matches. The length of the CDR3 is 16 residues. The CDR3: CAISRTAGTGFDTQYF. DNA for the CDR3: TGTGCCATCAGCCGAACGGCCGGGACAGGGTTTGATACGCAGTATTTT.

This clonotype was observed a handful of times. This rearrangement joins TRBV10-3 to TRBJ2-2, with TRBD2 matching over 10 bases. Germline trimming cut 6 bases from V and 0 bases from J; bases unmatched to any gene: 1. Per the germline V gene, CDR1 is ENHRY and CDR2 is SYGVKD. The CDR3 is 15 residues long. The chain's CDR3 is CAISLAGANTGELFF. For the CDR3, the DNA is TGTGCCATCAGCCTAGCGGGGGCGAACACCGGGGAGCTGTTTTTT.

In regard to this clonotype: Germline is not matched at one junction end, which may reflect a read error. The chain employs TRBV7-2 and TRBJ2-1, with unresolved D. Germline loops: CDR1 SGHTA, CDR2 FQGNSA. The CDR3 is 13 amino acids. The CDR3 loop is CASSSKPYSEQFF. Written as DNA, the CDR3 is TGTGCCAGCAGCTCTAAACCTTACAGTGAGCAGTTCTTC. Variable domain in full (rest from reference TRBV7-2 and TRBJ2-1): GAGVSQSPSNKVTEKGKDVELRCDPISGHTALYWYRQSLGQGLEFLIYFQGNSAPDKSGLPSDRFSAERTGGSVSTLTIQRTQQEDSAVYLCASSSKPYSEQFFGPGTRLTVL.

This chain connects TRBV12-3 or TRBV12-4 to TRBJ2-3; a weak D match, TRBD2 (5 bases). Trimming stripped 3 bases from V and 1 base from J, with 17 bases between. The CDR3 is 17 amino acids. CDR3 residues: CASSFTPGIAGTDTQYF. CDR3 nucleotides: TGTGCCAGCAGTTTCACGCCCGGGATTGCCGGCACAGATACGCAGTATTTT.

The chain couples TRBV12-3 or TRBV12-4 to TRBJ1-5, with D hard to call. Trimming stripped 2 bases from V and 6 bases from J, with 11 bases between. CDR3 size: 14 residues. The CDR3 DNA sequence: TGTGCCAGCAGTTTACAGAGTAGCGGTCAGCCCCAGCATTTT. It specifies CASSLQSSGQPQHF.

V and J are TRBV25-1 and TRBJ2-2; weak D call: TRBD2 (7 bases). CDR1 is MGHDK and CDR2 is SYGVNS in the germline V gene. V was clipped by 7 bases and J by 0 bases, with 12 bases between them. The CDR3 runs to 15 residues. The CDR3 reads CASMVGGPNTGELFF. CDR3 coding DNA: TGTGCCAGCATGGTGGGGGGGCCGAACACCGGGGAGCTGTTTTTT.

The rearrangement uses TRBV20-1 and TRBJ1-4; 8 bases align to TRBD1. The J segment lost 8 bases and the V segment lost 5 bases, leaving 10 bases of the junction unmatched. The CDR3 has 14 amino acids. Germline CDR1 and CDR2: DFQATT and SNEGSKA (reference sequence). This CDR3 is CSAPDRVSGEKLFF. Written as DNA, the CDR3 is TGCAGTGCTCCGGACAGGGTTTCGGGAGAAAAACTGTTTTTT.

The CDR3 reads CSVGLGVEEQFF. The CDR3 DNA reads TGCAGCGTCGGACTGGGGGTTGAGGAGCAGTTCTTC. The V call is TRBV29-1, the J call TRBJ2-1; D may be TRBD1 or TRBD2 (5 bases each). Trimming removed 6 bases from V and 10 bases from J, with 16 bases in between. In germline, CDR1 is SQVTM, CDR2 ANQGSEA. CDR3 size: 12 residues.

The sample holds many counts of this clonotype. This sequence joins TRBV12-3 or TRBV12-4 and TRBJ1-2; 7 bases agree with TRBD1. The junction had 9 bases not matched to a gene; V was cut back by 6 bases and J by 8 bases. The CDR3 is 13 residues long. The CDR3, as DNA: TGTGCCAGCAGACCCGACAGGGCCGCGGGCTACACCTTC. Its translation: CASRPDRAAGYTF.

J is TRBJ2-1 and V is TRBV29-1; D may be TRBD1 or TRBD2 (5 bases each). CDR1 is SQVTM and CDR2 is ANQGSEA in the germline V gene. This CDR3 spans 13 amino acids. Trimming took 7 bases from V and 0 from J, leaving 10 bases between them. CDR3 sequence reads: CSALGDSYNEQFF. The CDR3 DNA sequence: TGCAGCGCTCTGGGGGACTCCTACAATGAGCAGTTCTTC.

The chain has TRBV28 and TRBJ1-2; the match to TRBD1 covers 7 bases. With 6 bases clipped from V and 7 bases from J, the junction kept 5 bases outside the gene matches. CDR1 is MDHEN, CDR2 SYDVKM, per germline. The CDR3 is 12 amino acids. This CDR3 is CASSKTGFGYTF. The CDR3 coding sequence is TGTGCCAGCAGCAAGACAGGGTTTGGCTACACCTTC.

This clonotype was counted only a few times. CDR3 protein: CASSLRESGQILAKNIQYF. CDR3 sequence (DNA): TGTGCCAGCAGCTTACGAGAGTCGGGACAGATATTAGCCAAAAACATTCAGTACTTC. The chain employs TRBV7-2 and TRBJ2-4; 7 bases line up with TRBD1. The CDR3 loop spans 19 amino acids. Germline V lookup: CDR1 SGHTA, CDR2 FQGNSA. With V trimmed by 2 bases and J by 0 bases, 13 bases remained unmatched.